Following are 18 T cell receptor beta chains from one sample sequenced in a study of T cells after yellow fever vaccination. TCRdb itself ran the 5' RACE reads through MiXCR, one entry per CDR3 protein. Of fewer than 450,000 distinct CDR3 sequences in the sample, roughly 8.6% are singletons; the top ten hold approximately 16%. The specimen comprised PBMCs, sampled approximately 40 days after the first yellow fever vaccination. These TCRs come from a young man who received the YFV17D yellow fever vaccine.

This chain links TRBV4-2 with TRBJ2-7, with D possibly being TRBD1 (6 bases). The CDR3 extends over 15 amino acids. CDR1 and CDR2 (germline): LGHNA, YNFKEQ. Between the trimmed V and J ends, which lost 5 bases and 3 bases, there was a span of 17 bases. The CDR3 protein is CASSWLDRRSYEQYF. The CDR3 region has the DNA TGTGCCAGCAGCTGGCTGGACAGAAGAAGCTACGAGCAGTACTTC.

This clonotype was observed at least ten times. The chain has TRBV5-1 and TRBJ2-3; no reliable D call. V lost 0 bases and J 2 bases, leaving 7 bases between the germline ends. CDR3 length: 14 amino acids. Germline-derived CDR1 and CDR2 are SGHRS and YFSETQ. The CDR3 sequence: CASSLAAVTDTQYF. CDR3 DNA sequence: TGCGCCAGCAGCTTGGCCGCCGTCACAGATACGCAGTATTTT.

The V and J genes are TRBV29-1 and TRBJ2-7; D call uncertain. This CDR3 is built from 13 residues. Trimming left V 6 bases short and J 2 bases short, with 14 bases between. Per germline, CDR1 SQVTM and CDR2 ANQGSEA. Written as DNA, the CDR3 is TGCAGCGTCTGGGTTGAGCCAACCTACGAGCAGTACTTC. Protein product: CSVWVEPTYEQYF.

The chain couples TRBV15 to TRBJ2-5, with TRBD2 identical over 8 bases. CDR1 is LNHNV and CDR2 is YYDKDF in the germline V gene (reference sequence). With 8 bases clipped from V and 3 bases from J, the junction kept 8 bases outside the gene matches. The CDR3 covers 14 residues. The CDR3 DNA follows: TGTGCCACCCGGCGCGGGGGGCTGGAAGAGACCCAGTACTTC. This codes for CATRRGGLEETQYF.

The V gene is TRBV5-5, the J gene TRBJ1-4; D not certain. The CDR3 sequence is 13 residues long. Germline V gene data show CDR1 as SGHKS and CDR2 as YYEKEE (reference sequence). V shed 5 bases and J shed 8 bases, with 13 bases lying between them. As DNA, the CDR3 is TGTGCCAGCAGTCCGTCACGTAGGGAAAAACTGTTTTTT. Amino acids: CASSPSRREKLFF. The full variable domain, its missing parts supplied by reference TRBV5-5 and TRBJ1-4, is DAGVTQSPTHLIKTRGQQVTLRCSPISGHKSVSWYQQVLGQGPQFIFQYYEKEERGRGNFPDRFSARQFPNYSSELNVNALLLGDSALYLCASSPSRREKLFFGSGTQLSVL.

About this clonotype: Mismatch with germline at one junction end may stem from a read error. The chain has TRBV9 and TRBJ1-4; D unresolved. The germline V gene encodes CDR1 SGDLS and CDR2 YYNGEE. The CDR3 covers 15 residues. This CDR3 reads CASSVTKGTGEKQFF. CDR3 in DNA: TGTGCCAGCAGCGTCACCAAGGGAACCGGGGAAAAACAGTTTTTT. Supplemented by reference TRBV9 and TRBJ1-4, the full variable domain reads DSGVTQTPKHLITATGQRVTLRCSPRSGDLSVYWYQQSLDQGLQFLIQYYNGEERAKGNILERFSAQQFPDLHSELNLSSLELGDSALYFCASSVTKGTGEKQFFGSGTQLSVL.

This clonotype has more than one count but fewer than ten. The chain links TRBV5-4 to TRBJ1-1; TRBD1 matches 8 bases. In germline, CDR1 is SGHNT, CDR2 YYREEE (reference sequence). This CDR3 spans 15 amino acids. V lost 5 bases to trimming and J lost 2 bases; unmatched junction nucleotides: 8. The CDR3 region has the DNA TGTGCCAGCAGTTGGCAGGGGGCAGGTAACACTGAAGCTTTCTTT. Protein sequence: CASSWQGAGNTEAFF.

The chain links TRBV29-1 to TRBJ2-1; D unresolved. V was cut by 0 bases and J by 10 bases, with 4 bases left in between. Germline values: CDR1 SQVTM, CDR2 ANQGSEA. The CDR3 has 10 amino acids. In DNA, the CDR3 is TGCAGCGTTGAAGAGAGGGAGCAGTTCTTC. Amino acid sequence: CSVEEREQFF.

There are a few counts of this clonotype. V is TRBV6-1 and J is TRBJ1-5; possibly TRBD1 for D (5 bases). The CDR3 is made up of 16 amino acids. Germline CDR1 is MNHNS and CDR2 is SASEGT. Trimming left V 6 bases short and J 3 bases short, with 18 bases between. CDR3 sequence: CASSPSKRQNNQPQHF. The CDR3 DNA reads TGTGCCAGCAGCCCCTCAAAAAGACAGAACAATCAGCCCCAGCATTTT.

The chain joins TRBV7-9 to TRBJ1-2; 8 positions agree with TRBD1. The CDR3 consists of 12 residues. In germline, CDR1 is SEHNR, CDR2 FQNEAQ (reference sequence). The J segment lost 6 bases and the V segment lost 5 bases, leaving 2 bases of the junction unmatched. Written as DNA, the CDR3 is TGTGCCAGCAGCACGACAGGGGATGGCTACACCTTC. This translates into CASSTTGDGYTF.

CDR3 in DNA: TGTGCCAGCAGTCACGGACAGGGACCCTATGGCTACACCTTC. As protein: CASSHGQGPYGYTF. The chain links TRBV6-5 to TRBJ1-2; 8 nucleotides line up with TRBD1. CDR1 and CDR2 (germline): MNHEY, SVGAGI. J was trimmed by 4 bases and V by 5 bases; bases with no gene match: 6. This CDR3 spans 14 amino acids.

For this clonotype: A read error may produce the germline difference seen at one junction end. V is TRBV3-1 and J is TRBJ2-7; D unresolved. Germline V lookup: CDR1 LGHDT, CDR2 YNNKEL (reference sequence). There are 17 residues in the CDR3. CDR3 in DNA: TGTGCCAGCACCCAACTTGGGCAAAGCCTAATCCCCTACGAGCAGTACTTC. Translation: CASTQLGQSLIPYEQYF.

As to this clonotype: This may arise from a read error, as a much more abundant clone is one base away. The chain uses TRBV20-1 and TRBJ2-5; D tentatively fits TRBD1 or TRBD2 (5 bases each). V shed 3 bases and J shed 5 bases, with 16 bases lying between them. Germline V lookup: CDR1 DFQATT, CDR2 SNEGSKA (reference sequence). The CDR3 totals 14 residues. The CDR3 loop is CSARGTFLSETQYF. The CDR3 nucleotides read TGCAGTGCTAGGGGGACCTTTTTAAGTGAGACCCAGTACTTC.

This clonotype came up a few times. The V call is TRBV20-1, the J call TRBJ1-5; no clear D gene. Germline CDR1 DFQATT, CDR2 SNEGSKA (reference sequence). The CDR3 totals 13 residues. The V end lost 6 bases, the J end lost 6 bases, and 15 bases lay between the germline ends. CDR3 DNA: TGCAGTGCGCCGGATAGGGTCGCTCAGCCCCAGCATTTT. Translation: CSAPDRVAQPQHF.

This sequence joins TRBV5-6 and TRBJ2-7, with 7 bases that match TRBD1. The CDR3 runs to 14 residues. V gave up 5 bases and J gave up 3 bases; unmatched junction bases: 8. Germline CDR1 and CDR2: SGHDT and YYEEEE. For the CDR3, the DNA is TGTGCCAGCAGGAAGACAGGGAATATCTACGAGCAGTACTTC. Its protein is CASRKTGNIYEQYF.

This chain uses TRBV30 with TRBJ2-1; D is possibly TRBD2 (7 bases). Trimming removed 3 bases from V and 12 bases from J, with 12 bases in between. Germline V gene lookup returns CDR1 GTSNPN and CDR2 SVGIG (reference sequence). This CDR3 has 11 amino acids. CDR3: CAWRRGGGQFF. The CDR3 DNA sequence: TGTGCCTGGAGAAGGGGGGGTGGGCAGTTCTTC. Using reference TRBV30 and TRBJ2-1 for the parts outside the CDR3, the full variable domain is SQTIHQWPATLVQPVGSPLSLECTVEGTSNPNLYWYRQAAGRGLQLLFYSVGIGQISSEVPQNLSASRPQDRQFILSSKKLLLSDSGFYLCAWRRGGGQFFGPGTRLTVL.

This clonotype was seen at least ten times. CDR3 sequence: CSVVWPPTSGRSTDTQYF. CDR3 in DNA: TGCAGCGTTGTTTGGCCCCCGACTAGCGGGAGAAGCACAGATACGCAGTATTTT. This rearrangement joins TRBV29-1 to TRBJ2-3, with 12 bases lining up with TRBD2. Germline loops: CDR1 SQVTM, CDR2 ANQGSEA. This CDR3 spans 18 amino acids. V shed 4 bases and J 0 bases; nucleotides not matched to a gene: 11.

This clonotype occurred many times. The V gene is TRBV5-5, the J gene TRBJ2-1, with D perhaps TRBD1 (6 bases). Trimming pared 3 bases from V and 1 base from J, leaving 14 bases between. Looked up from germline, CDR1 is SGHKS and CDR2 is YYEKEE (reference sequence). The CDR3 runs 16 residues. The CDR3 DNA sequence: TGTGCCAGCAGCTCCAGACAGGATCAGTCCTACAATGAGCAGTTCTTC. This gives the protein CASSSRQDQSYNEQFF.